This T cell receptor beta chain was identified during a study of blood T cells in healthy people across ages. V was pared by 0 bases and J by 1 base, with 13 bases between. The germline CDR1 and CDR2 sequences are SGHRS and YFSETQ. CDR3 length: 16 amino acids. Sample-barcoded 5' priming and a J-beta primer mix drove a second PCR of roughly 7 to 11 cycles. TCRdb used MiXCR to reprocess the 5' RACE reads, holding one entry per CDR3 protein. Of roughly 1,500,000 distinct CDR3 sequences listed, 34% are singletons. This clonotype occurred a few times. Sequencing used blood. This sequence originates from a woman in her twenties or thirties in good health. The chain recombines TRBV5-1 with TRBJ2-5; the D gene is possibly TRBD2 (5 bases). Here the CDR3 DNA reads TGCGCCAGCAGCTTGGACACCTTAGCGCCCCAAGAGACCCAGTACTTC. Protein sequence: CASSLDTLAPQETQYF.